A single sample gave rise to the 10 T cell receptor beta chains below, sequenced in a study of CD8 T cells in ankylosing spondylitis. TCRdb recomputed calls from the 5' RACE reads with MiXCR, one row per CDR3 protein. The profile covers fewer than 50,000 distinct CDR3 sequences, with approximately 10% appearing a single time and roughly 1.3% taken by the ten largest. The material sequenced was blood, either unsorted or a sorted T cell fraction (not recorded which). The receptor set was obtained from a male donor with ankylosing spondylitis or in good health (not recorded which).

This clonotype was detected many times. The gene calls are TRBV18 and TRBJ2-1; unclear D gene. The ends were cut back, 3 bases at V and 0 bases at J, with 9 bases in the middle. The CDR3 extends over 15 amino acids. Germline lookup yields CDR1 KGHSH and CDR2 LQKENI. CDR3 sequence: CASSPQESSYNEQFF. The CDR3 nucleotides read TGTGCCAGCTCACCCCAAGAGAGCTCCTACAATGAGCAGTTCTTC.

Many counts were recorded for this clonotype. V and J are TRBV28 and TRBJ1-5; TRBD1 aligns across 9 bases. Per the germline V gene, CDR1 is MDHEN and CDR2 is SYDVKM. V dropped 4 bases and J dropped 2; count of bases not matched to a gene: 9. CDR3 length: 17 amino acids. CDR3 sequence: CASSSGQGQFGNQPQHF. The CDR3 DNA follows: TGTGCCAGCAGTTCGGGACAGGGACAGTTCGGCAATCAGCCCCAGCATTTT.

This clonotype has at least ten counts. V usage is TRBV6-1 and J usage is TRBJ2-2; TRBD2 aligns across 7 bases. CDR3 length equals 19 residues. V shed 0 bases and J 5 bases; nucleotides not matched to a gene: 15. Looked up from germline, CDR1 is MNHNS and CDR2 is SASEGT. This CDR3 is CASSEAARGQGGATGELFF. The CDR3 bases are TGTGCCAGCAGTGAAGCAGCCCGAGGGCAGGGAGGGGCGACCGGGGAGCTGTTTTTT.

This clonotype occurred a few times. The rearrangement links TRBV11-2 to TRBJ2-7; 10 bases line up with TRBD2. Trimming at V came to 5 bases and at J to 7 bases, leaving 14 bases not matched to a gene. CDR1 and CDR2 from the germline V gene are SGHAT and FQNNGV. The length of the CDR3 is 16 residues. CDR3 bases: TGTGCCAGCAGCCTTGCCACTAGCGGGGTGTTAATAGAGCAGTACTTC. It specifies CASSLATSGVLIEQYF.

This clonotype has ten or more counts. The CDR3 here is CASSLAGTGLTEAFF. DNA of the CDR3: TGTGCCAGCAGCTTAGCCGGGACAGGGTTGACTGAAGCTTTCTTT. The rearrangement uses TRBV7-8 and TRBJ1-1, with 9 bases aligning to TRBD1. The CDR3 has 15 amino acids. Germline V gene sequence: CDR1 SGHVS, CDR2 FQNEAQ. The V gene end was trimmed by 0 bases and the J gene end by 5 bases; junction bases not matched to a gene: 4.

This clonotype was counted many times. J is TRBJ1-1 and V is TRBV5-1, with D hard to call. This CDR3 region has 13 residues. Germline lookup yields CDR1 SGHRS and CDR2 YFSETQ. Trimming stripped 8 bases from V and 3 bases from J, with 14 bases between. CDR3 amino acids: CASSPSSDTEAFF. As DNA, the CDR3 is TGCGCCAGTTCCCCGAGTTCGGACACTGAAGCTTTCTTT.

Many counts were recorded for this clonotype. The chain employs TRBV29-1 and TRBJ1-5; D may be TRBD1 (6 bases). Germline values: CDR1 SQVTM, CDR2 ANQGSEA. The CDR3 has 13 amino acids. V lost 4 bases and J 6 bases, leaving 13 bases between the germline ends. The CDR3 DNA reads TGCAGCGTTGGGGGGCGGGGGGGTCAGCCCCAGCATTTT. This codes for CSVGGRGGQPQHF.

This clonotype was observed at least ten times. The chain is built from TRBV5-6 and TRBJ2-1, with a weak D call TRBD2 (7 bases). The CDR3 is made up of 14 amino acids. CDR1 and CDR2 (germline): SGHDT, YYEEEE. V lost 2 bases and J lost 7, with 13 bases in between. The CDR3: CASSLGGARNEQFF. CDR3 coding DNA: TGTGCCAGCAGCTTAGGGGGGGCGAGGAATGAGCAGTTCTTC.

Ten or more counts support this clonotype. V usage is TRBV5-6 and J usage is TRBJ1-6; the D gene is possibly TRBD1 (6 bases). The CDR3 has 15 amino acids. Germline CDR1 and CDR2: SGHDT and YYEEEE. Trimming left V 3 bases short and J 4 bases short, with 11 bases between. The CDR3 region is CASSSLTGYNSPLHF. For the CDR3, the DNA is TGTGCCAGCAGCTCCCTGACAGGTTATAATTCACCCCTCCACTTT.

This clonotype was observed many times. This chain connects TRBV29-1 to TRBJ1-3; 7 bases map to TRBD1. J gave up 2 bases and V 7 bases, and 5 bases lay outside the gene matches. Germline CDR1 reads SQVTM; CDR2 reads ANQGSEA. CDR3 length equals 13 residues. CDR3 sequence: CSASQGAGNTIYF. The CDR3 bases are TGCAGCGCTAGTCAGGGGGCTGGAAACACCATATATTTT. Full variable domain (rest looked up from reference TRBV29-1 and TRBJ1-3): SAVISQKPSRDICQRGTSLTIQCQVDSQVTMMFWYRQQPGQSLTLIATANQGSEATYESGFVIDKFPISRPNLTFSTLTVSNMSPEDSSIYLCSASQGAGNTIYFGEGSWLTVV.